This T cell receptor beta chain was identified in a study of blood T cell repertoires in COVID-19. At the level of the study: Acute and convalescent COVID-19 samples came from the United States, Italy and Spain. Sample material is recorded as cDNA or gDNA derived from T cells, B-cell-depleted T cells, or PBMCs.

Germline V gene data show CDR1 as MNHEY and CDR2 as SVGAGI. J gave up 0 bases and V 5 bases, and 6 bases lay outside the gene matches. CDR3 length equals 15 residues. Under the authors' procedure: Estimated nucleated cell counts came from reference gene primer amplification. Sequenced by immunoSEQ multiplex PCR; TCRdb stores in-frame clones only, minus some. The V and J calls and clone size come from that table; D and trimming were worked out from the DNA. The sample contains some 150,000 clones, 65% to 90% of which appear only once. This receptor was obtained from a woman between 45 and 60 years old with acute or convalescent COVID-19. V is TRBV6-5 and J is TRBJ1-1; TRBD1 matches 7 bases. Sequencing was carried out using peripheral blood. The CDR3 DNA follows: TGTGCCAGCAGTCAACGCAGGGGGGTGAACACTGAAGCTTTCTTT. It yields the protein CASSQRRGVNTEAFF.